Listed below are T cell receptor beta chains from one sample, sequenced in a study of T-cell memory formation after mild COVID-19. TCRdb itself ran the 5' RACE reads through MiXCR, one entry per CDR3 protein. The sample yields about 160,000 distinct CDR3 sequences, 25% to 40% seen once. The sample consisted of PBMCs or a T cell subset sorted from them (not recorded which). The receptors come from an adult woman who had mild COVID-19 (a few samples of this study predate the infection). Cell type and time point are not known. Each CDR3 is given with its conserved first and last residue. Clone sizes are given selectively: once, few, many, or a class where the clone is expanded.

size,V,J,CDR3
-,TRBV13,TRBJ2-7,CASSLGGVGSHEQYF
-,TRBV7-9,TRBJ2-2,CASSLLPGSGELFF
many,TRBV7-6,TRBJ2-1,CASSLLIHEQFF
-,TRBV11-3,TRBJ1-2,CASSLTSGNYGYTF
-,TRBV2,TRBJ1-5,CASRVGAGGNQPQHF
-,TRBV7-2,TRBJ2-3,CASSLEPSGGGNTQYF
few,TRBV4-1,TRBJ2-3,CASSQDPEGTDTQYF
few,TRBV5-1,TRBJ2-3,CASSFEGLSTDTQYF
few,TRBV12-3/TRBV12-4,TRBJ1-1,CASSTGTRNTEAFF
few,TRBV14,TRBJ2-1,CASSRSLSSWYEQFF
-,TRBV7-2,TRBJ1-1,CASSLGQINTEAFF
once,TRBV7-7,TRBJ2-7,CASSSSPRGEQYF
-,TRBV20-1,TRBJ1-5,CSGLHRVDQPQHF
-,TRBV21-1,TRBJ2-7,CASSKGRLGTGAYEQYF
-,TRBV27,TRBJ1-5,CASSPGTGLSNQPQHF